Below, one T cell receptor beta chain is given with its context. The data stem from a study of control samples from healthy donors and cancer patients. This CDR3 region has 15 residues. Germline lookup yields CDR1 SGHTA and CDR2 FQGNSA. Trimming removed 2 bases from V and 5 bases from J, with 15 bases in between. The table came from immunoSEQ multiplex PCR; TCRdb's copy has only in-frame clones and leaves some out. Altogether 150,000 or so clones are present, 85% to 95% being singletons, with the ten largest covering under 8.5%. The source of this sequence is a woman in her thirties or forties in good health. The V and J genes are TRBV7-2 and TRBJ1-1, with D unclear. The sequenced sample consisted of blood. The CDR3 sequence: CASSLNSGVVTEAFF. CDR3 DNA sequence: TGTGCCAGCAGCTTAAACTCCGGGGTGGTAACTGAAGCTTTCTTT.